The present entry profiles one TCR beta chain with its context. Its target is unknown. This entry belongs to a study of cytomegalovirus exposure and HLA in healthy donors. Overall study results and limits: In all likelihood, a cluster of highly shared sequence variants was a sequencing artifact. A later analysis reportedly identified an Asian-associated ancestry cluster as carrying fewer N-insertions than the 666-donor mean. Presence/absence analyses rested on an assumption that sequencing depth was roughly uniform across donors.

Germline loops: CDR1 LNHDA, CDR2 SQIVND (reference sequence). This CDR3 has 15 amino acids. The junction had 10 bases not matched to a gene; V was cut back by 7 bases and J by 2 bases. PCR employed 60 Vbeta and 13 Jbeta primers. Clones were sequenced by immunoSEQ multiplex PCR, and TCRdb holds only the in-frame ones, with some missing. This sample has 90,000 to 120,000 clones, with 9.5% to 13% found just once. The chain employs TRBV19 and TRBJ2-7; TRBD1 matches at 8 bases. Material for sequencing was PBMCs. The clonotype comes from a man aged 40-50 years in good health and CMV-seropositive. CDR3 nucleotides: TGTGCCAGTAACAAATTCGGGACAGGTACCTACGAGCAGTACTTC. It specifies CASNKFGTGTYEQYF.